This is a list of T cell receptor beta chains from one sample in a study of T cells in Graves' hyperthyroidism and ophthalmopathy. TCRdb fed the multiplex PCR reads into MiXCR, producing one record per CDR3 protein. The sample lists 350,000 to 450,000 distinct CDR3 sequences, 11% to 15% occurring once. The sample taken for sequencing was blood. All receptors come from a woman aged 55-70 years with Graves' hyperthyroidism. CDR3s include the opening cysteine and the closing phenylalanine or tryptophan. A D gene is named only where the DNA matches it firmly. Size values are once, few and many counts, or a class for expanded clones, and some rows have none.

cdr3_nt: TGTGCCAGCAGCCGAGACATAGGACTAGCGGGAGAGACCCAGTACTTC; cdr3_aa: CASSRDIGLAGETQYF; d_call: TRBD2; v_call: TRBV14; j_call: TRBJ2-5; clone_size: .
cdr3_nt: TGTGCCAGCAGTGAACAGGTTATGAACACTGAAGCTTTCTTT; cdr3_aa: CASSEQVMNTEAFF; d_call: .; v_call: TRBV2; j_call: TRBJ1-1; clone_size: .
cdr3_nt: TGTGCCAGCAGCGTGCGGGACACTTACTACAATGAGCAGTTCTTC; cdr3_aa: CASSVRDTYYNEQFF; d_call: .; v_call: TRBV9; j_call: TRBJ2-1; clone_size: many
cdr3_nt: TGCAGTGCCCTTGACAGGGAGGCTGAAGCTTTCTTT; cdr3_aa: CSALDREAEAFF; d_call: TRBD1; v_call: TRBV20-1; j_call: TRBJ1-1; clone_size: few
cdr3_nt: TGTGCCAGCAGCTCCCAGGGTTACTCCTACAATGAGCAGTTCTTC; cdr3_aa: CASSSQGYSYNEQFF; d_call: .; v_call: TRBV7-8; j_call: TRBJ2-1; clone_size: many
cdr3_nt: TGTGCCAGCAGTTCGACCGGGAACGAGCAGTACTTC; cdr3_aa: CASSSTGNEQYF; d_call: .; v_call: TRBV6-2/TRBV6-3; j_call: TRBJ2-7; clone_size: many
cdr3_nt: TGTGCCAGCAGCCCGAAGGGACTAGCGGGAGGGGGCTCCTACGAGCAGTACTTC; cdr3_aa: CASSPKGLAGGGSYEQYF; d_call: TRBD2; v_call: TRBV3-1; j_call: TRBJ2-7; clone_size: .
cdr3_nt: TGTGCCAGCAACAACTACGACAGGGGCAACCAAGCTCAGCCCCAGCATTTT; cdr3_aa: CASNNYDRGNQAQPQHF; d_call: TRBD1; v_call: TRBV28; j_call: TRBJ1-5; clone_size: few
cdr3_nt: TGTGCCAGCGGTCCCCCCCCGCCCGTCTACGAGCAGTACTTC; cdr3_aa: CASGPPPPVYEQYF; d_call: .; v_call: TRBV6-2/TRBV6-3; j_call: TRBJ2-7; clone_size: .
cdr3_nt: TGTGCCAGCAGCACCCGGGGAGGGGGTGATGAGCAGTTCTTC; cdr3_aa: CASSTRGGGDEQFF; d_call: .; v_call: TRBV11-1; j_call: TRBJ2-1; clone_size: many
cdr3_nt: TGTGCCAGCAGTTTTTCGGCTCCAGGGGCAACAACTAATGAAAAACTGTTTTTT; cdr3_aa: CASSFSAPGATTNEKLFF; d_call: .; v_call: TRBV27; j_call: TRBJ1-4; clone_size: .
cdr3_nt: TGTGCCAGCACCTACGCCGGGGAGCTGTTTTTT; cdr3_aa: CASTYAGELFF; d_call: .; v_call: TRBV27; j_call: TRBJ2-2; clone_size: .
cdr3_nt: TGTGCCTGGCAAGAGAGGAACAAGAACACTGAAGCTTTCTTT; cdr3_aa: CAWQERNKNTEAFF; d_call: .; v_call: TRBV30; j_call: TRBJ1-1; clone_size: many
cdr3_nt: TGCGCCAGCAGCGCAGATCTAGCGGGCTTCTCTGGGGCCAACGTCCTGACTTTC; cdr3_aa: CASSADLAGFSGANVLTF; d_call: TRBD2; v_call: TRBV5-1; j_call: TRBJ2-6; clone_size: few
cdr3_nt: TGTGCCTGGAGGTCGGGGGGCAAGGTCGAGCAGTACTTC; cdr3_aa: CAWRSGGKVEQYF; d_call: .; v_call: TRBV30; j_call: TRBJ2-7; clone_size: many
cdr3_nt: TGTGCCTGTGAAACAGGGGGCGCTGGCTATGGCTACACCTTC; cdr3_aa: CACETGGAGYGYTF; d_call: TRBD1; v_call: TRBV30; j_call: TRBJ1-2; clone_size: many
cdr3_nt: TGCGCCAGCAGCCTCCCAGGTGGTAGCGGGCAGGGAGATACGCAGTATTTT; cdr3_aa: CASSLPGGSGQGDTQYF; d_call: TRBD2; v_call: TRBV5-1; j_call: TRBJ2-3; clone_size: many
cdr3_nt: TGTGCCAGCAGCGCCAGACAGGGATTGAGCTCCTACAATGAGCAGTTCTTC; cdr3_aa: CASSARQGLSSYNEQFF; d_call: TRBD1; v_call: TRBV11-3; j_call: TRBJ2-1; clone_size: few
cdr3_nt: TGTGCCAGCAGCTTCGCATACAGACGAAGGTCCACCGGGGAGCTGTTTTTT; cdr3_aa: CASSFAYRRRSTGELFF; d_call: .; v_call: TRBV7-3; j_call: TRBJ2-2; clone_size: few
cdr3_nt: TGTGCCCTGGATTGGGGCAGGGCCTCCTACGAGCAGTACTTC; cdr3_aa: CALDWGRASYEQYF; d_call: .; v_call: TRBV30; j_call: TRBJ2-7; clone_size: .
cdr3_nt: TGTGCCAGCAGCCGAAGGACAGGGAGGGTAGAGACCCAGTACTTC; cdr3_aa: CASSRRTGRVETQYF; d_call: .; v_call: TRBV11-2; j_call: TRBJ2-5; clone_size: .
cdr3_nt: TGTGCCAGCAGCGTGACAGGGTCCGGTGAAAAACTGTTTTTT; cdr3_aa: CASSVTGSGEKLFF; d_call: TRBD1; v_call: TRBV11-2; j_call: TRBJ1-4; clone_size: many
cdr3_nt: TGTGCCTGGAGTGGGGCGGCACAAGAGACCCAGTACTTC; cdr3_aa: CAWSGAAQETQYF; d_call: .; v_call: TRBV30; j_call: TRBJ2-5; clone_size: many
cdr3_nt: TGTGCCAGCAGCCAAACGGGAGGGACTAGCGGGATCGAGCAGTTCTTC; cdr3_aa: CASSQTGGTSGIEQFF; d_call: TRBD2; v_call: TRBV3-1; j_call: TRBJ2-1; clone_size: many
cdr3_nt: TGCAGTGCTGCCTCCCCTGGAGATACGCAGTATTTT; cdr3_aa: CSAASPGDTQYF; d_call: .; v_call: TRBV20-1; j_call: TRBJ2-3; clone_size: few
cdr3_nt: TGTGCCAGCAGCCCCTCGGGCGGGGGCCTCAATGAGCAGTTCTTC; cdr3_aa: CASSPSGGGLNEQFF; d_call: .; v_call: TRBV7-3; j_call: TRBJ2-1; clone_size: .
cdr3_nt: TGTGCCAGCAGCTTAGTGGCAGGGGGAGATTTGGGGAACACTGAAGCTTTCTTT; cdr3_aa: CASSLVAGGDLGNTEAFF; d_call: TRBD1; v_call: TRBV7-6; j_call: TRBJ1-1; clone_size: many